A selection of T cell receptor beta chains follows, all from one sample in a study of blood T cells in healthy people across ages. TCRdb reprocessed the 5' RACE reads with MiXCR, giving one entry per CDR3 protein. This sample has fewer than 600,000 distinct CDR3 sequences; about 27% occur once, and the top ten carry approximately 4%. These same data were also listed under a study on T cells of mothers and their children.

The sequenced sample was blood. The receptors stem from a boy aged 2 to 10 in good health. Each CDR3 is given with its conserved first and last residue. A D gene is named only where the DNA matches it firmly. Clone size is shown for a subset of rows, as once, few, many or a class of expanded clone.

CDR3aa: CAISDVTASSGNTIYF; CDR3nt: TGTGCCATCAGTGATGTAACAGCGAGCTCTGGAAACACCATATATTTT; v_gene: TRBV10-3; abundance: few; j_gene: TRBJ1-3; d_gene: NA
CDR3aa: CSAGTSGADTQYF; CDR3nt: TGCAGTGCTGGGACTAGCGGCGCAGATACGCAGTATTTT; v_gene: TRBV20-1; abundance: NA; j_gene: TRBJ2-3; d_gene: TRBD2
CDR3aa: CASSSLMMGQYF; CDR3nt: TGTGCCAGCAGTTCCCTGATGATGGGGCAGTACTTC; v_gene: TRBV12-3/TRBV12-4; abundance: few; j_gene: TRBJ2-7; d_gene: NA
CDR3aa: CASSRGTGTYEQYF; CDR3nt: TGTGCCAGCAGCCGCGGGACAGGCACCTACGAGCAGTACTTC; v_gene: TRBV3-1; abundance: few; j_gene: TRBJ2-7; d_gene: TRBD1
CDR3aa: CASSLRDRGPHEQFF; CDR3nt: TGCGCCAGCAGCTTACGGGACAGGGGCCCCCATGAGCAGTTCTTC; v_gene: TRBV5-1; abundance: few; j_gene: TRBJ2-1; d_gene: TRBD1
CDR3aa: CASSEASGQGDEAFF; CDR3nt: TGTGCCAGCAGTGAAGCATCGGGGCAGGGAGATGAAGCTTTCTTT; v_gene: TRBV6-1; abundance: NA; j_gene: TRBJ1-1; d_gene: NA
CDR3aa: CSVDPQSGGSSYNEQFF; CDR3nt: TGCAGCGTTGACCCGCAATCGGGCGGGAGCTCCTACAATGAGCAGTTCTTC; v_gene: TRBV29-1; abundance: NA; j_gene: TRBJ2-1; d_gene: TRBD2
CDR3aa: CASSYEGQEYTGELFF; CDR3nt: TGTGCCAGCAGTTACGAGGGACAGGAGTACACCGGGGAGCTGTTTTTT; v_gene: TRBV6-5; abundance: NA; j_gene: TRBJ2-2; d_gene: TRBD1
CDR3aa: CASSSGGWGSPLHF; CDR3nt: TGTGCCAGCAGTTCAGGGGGATGGGGTTCACCCCTCCACTTT; v_gene: TRBV12-3/TRBV12-4; abundance: NA; j_gene: TRBJ1-6; d_gene: TRBD1
CDR3aa: CASGQRQANTGELFF; CDR3nt: TGTGCTAGTGGCCAACGACAGGCGAACACCGGGGAGCTGTTTTTT; v_gene: TRBV12-5; abundance: few; j_gene: TRBJ2-2; d_gene: NA
CDR3aa: CASSSGTNSYNEQFF; CDR3nt: TGTGCCAGCAGCTCCGGGACTAACTCCTACAATGAGCAGTTCTTC; v_gene: TRBV7-2; abundance: few; j_gene: TRBJ2-1; d_gene: TRBD2
CDR3aa: CASSLMPSETQYF; CDR3nt: TGTGCCAGCAGCTTGATGCCCTCGGAGACCCAGTACTTC; v_gene: TRBV5-5; abundance: NA; j_gene: TRBJ2-5; d_gene: NA
CDR3aa: CSARDRVRVAGGPFNNEQFF; CDR3nt: TGCAGTGCTAGAGACAGGGTCCGGGTAGCGGGGGGGCCTTTTAACAATGAGCAGTTCTTC; v_gene: TRBV20-1; abundance: NA; j_gene: TRBJ2-1; d_gene: TRBD2
CDR3aa: CASSPRSFGQYF; CDR3nt: TGTGCCAGCAGTCCTCGGTCCTTCGGGCAGTACTTC; v_gene: TRBV12-3/TRBV12-4; abundance: NA; j_gene: TRBJ2-7; d_gene: NA
CDR3aa: CASMVRQGVVTQYF; CDR3nt: TGTGCCAGCATGGTCCGGCAGGGGGTTGTGACCCAGTACTTC; v_gene: TRBV2; abundance: NA; j_gene: TRBJ2-5; d_gene: TRBD1
CDR3aa: CAWTLGTGETEAFF; CDR3nt: TGTGCCTGGACCCTTGGGACAGGGGAAACTGAAGCCTTCTTT; v_gene: TRBV30; abundance: few; j_gene: TRBJ1-1; d_gene: TRBD1
CDR3aa: CASSQEGLAGYEQYF; CDR3nt: TGCGCCAGCAGCCAAGAAGGACTAGCGGGATACGAGCAGTACTTC; v_gene: TRBV4-3; abundance: few; j_gene: TRBJ2-7; d_gene: TRBD2
CDR3aa: CSARDPGRGDQETQYF; CDR3nt: TGCAGTGCTAGAGATCCGGGGCGGGGGGACCAAGAGACCCAGTACTTC; v_gene: TRBV20-1; abundance: NA; j_gene: TRBJ2-5; d_gene: TRBD2
CDR3aa: CSVGEFGTQYF; CDR3nt: TGCAGCGTTGGGGAGTTTGGGACCCAGTACTTC; v_gene: TRBV29-1; abundance: few; j_gene: TRBJ2-5; d_gene: NA
CDR3aa: CASSLSSARGIAGANVLTF; CDR3nt: TGTGCCAGCAGCTTGAGTTCAGCACGTGGGATCGCTGGGGCCAACGTCCTGACTTTC; v_gene: TRBV5-5; abundance: many; j_gene: TRBJ2-6; d_gene: NA
CDR3aa: CSASPGRSTETQYF; CDR3nt: TGCAGTGCTAGCCCGGGGCGGTCAACGGAGACCCAGTACTTC; v_gene: TRBV20-1; abundance: NA; j_gene: TRBJ2-5; d_gene: NA
CDR3aa: CASSLDRRGPYEQYF; CDR3nt: TGTGCCAGCAGCTTAGATCGGCGAGGGCCCTACGAGCAGTACTTC; v_gene: TRBV11-2; abundance: NA; j_gene: TRBJ2-7; d_gene: NA
CDR3aa: CASSSRPRGDAFYGYTF; CDR3nt: TGTGCCAGCAGCTCCCGGCCCCGAGGGGATGCTTTCTATGGCTACACCTTC; v_gene: TRBV7-9; abundance: NA; j_gene: TRBJ1-2; d_gene: NA
CDR3aa: CASSLGGSRYNEQFF; CDR3nt: TGTGCCAGCAGCTTGGGCGGGAGTCGTTACAATGAGCAGTTCTTC; v_gene: TRBV7-9; abundance: NA; j_gene: TRBJ2-1; d_gene: TRBD2
CDR3aa: CSAYPMTATQETQYF; CDR3nt: TGCAGTGCATACCCCATGACAGCGACACAAGAGACCCAGTACTTC; v_gene: TRBV20-1; abundance: NA; j_gene: TRBJ2-5; d_gene: NA
CDR3aa: CASSSYWRGAYNEQFF; CDR3nt: TGTGCCAGCAGCTCCTATTGGCGGGGGGCTTATAATGAGCAGTTCTTC; v_gene: TRBV11-2; abundance: NA; j_gene: TRBJ2-1; d_gene: TRBD2
CDR3aa: CASSPWTSGSYEQYF; CDR3nt: TGTGCCAGCAGTCCGTGGACTAGCGGGAGCTACGAGCAGTACTTC; v_gene: TRBV27; abundance: few; j_gene: TRBJ2-7; d_gene: TRBD2
CDR3aa: CAISESGGNGADTQYF; CDR3nt: TGTGCCATCAGTGAGTCCGGAGGGAACGGGGCAGATACGCAGTATTTT; v_gene: TRBV10-3; abundance: few; j_gene: TRBJ2-3; d_gene: NA
CDR3aa: CASLCGEQFF; CDR3nt: TGTGCCAGTTTGTGTGGTGAGCAGTTCTTC; v_gene: TRBV21-1; abundance: NA; j_gene: TRBJ2-1; d_gene: NA
CDR3aa: CASSEGRGANTEAFF; CDR3nt: TGCGCCAGCAGTGAAGGCAGGGGGGCTAACACTGAAGCTTTCTTT; v_gene: TRBV10-1; abundance: NA; j_gene: TRBJ1-1; d_gene: TRBD1
CDR3aa: CAISGGQGAIEAFF; CDR3nt: TGTGCCATCAGTGGGGGACAGGGGGCTATTGAAGCTTTCTTT; v_gene: TRBV10-3; abundance: once; j_gene: TRBJ1-1; d_gene: TRBD1
CDR3aa: CASSHWGQDTQYF; CDR3nt: TGTGCCAGCAGCCACTGGGGGCAAGATACGCAGTATTTT; v_gene: TRBV14; abundance: NA; j_gene: TRBJ2-3; d_gene: NA
CDR3aa: CASSYSLSLTYEQYF; CDR3nt: TGTGCCAGCAGTTACTCGCTCTCACTAACCTACGAGCAGTACTTC; v_gene: TRBV6-5; abundance: NA; j_gene: TRBJ2-7; d_gene: NA
CDR3aa: CASTLGGFGEKLFF; CDR3nt: TGTGCCAGCACCCTCGGGGGGTTCGGCGAAAAACTGTTTTTT; v_gene: TRBV12-3/TRBV12-4; abundance: few; j_gene: TRBJ1-4; d_gene: NA
CDR3aa: CASSYSYGTGELFF; CDR3nt: TGTGCCAGCAGTTACTCATATGGTACCGGGGAGCTGTTTTTT; v_gene: TRBV6-6; abundance: NA; j_gene: TRBJ2-2; d_gene: NA
CDR3aa: CASSPYRGAGGEAFF; CDR3nt: TGTGCCAGCAGTCCCTACCGTGGGGCAGGTGGTGAAGCTTTCTTT; v_gene: TRBV12-3/TRBV12-4; abundance: NA; j_gene: TRBJ1-1; d_gene: NA
CDR3aa: CASSRAGGGETQYF; CDR3nt: TGTGCCAGCAGCAGAGCGGGAGGAGGAGAGACCCAGTACTTC; v_gene: TRBV9; abundance: few; j_gene: TRBJ2-5; d_gene: TRBD2
CDR3aa: CASTPSLGVADTQYF; CDR3nt: TGCGCCAGCACGCCCAGTCTGGGGGTGGCAGATACGCAGTATTTT; v_gene: TRBV4-3; abundance: medium-sized; j_gene: TRBJ2-3; d_gene: NA
CDR3aa: CSARDPPGQYF; CDR3nt: TGCAGTGCTAGAGATCCGCCAGGGCAATACTTC; v_gene: TRBV20-1; abundance: few; j_gene: TRBJ2-7; d_gene: NA
CDR3aa: CASSFVGGASGYTF; CDR3nt: TGTGCCAGCAGCTTCGTGGGCGGAGCGAGTGGCTACACCTTC; v_gene: TRBV7-2; abundance: few; j_gene: TRBJ1-2; d_gene: NA
CDR3aa: CSVRGEVYEQYF; CDR3nt: TGCAGTGTTCGCGGGGAGGTTTACGAGCAGTACTTC; v_gene: TRBV20-1; abundance: NA; j_gene: TRBJ2-7; d_gene: NA
CDR3aa: CASSLFSVVEEKLFF; CDR3nt: TGTGCCAGCAGCTTATTCTCTGTCGTAGAGGAAAAACTGTTTTTT; v_gene: TRBV7-2; abundance: NA; j_gene: TRBJ1-4; d_gene: NA
CDR3aa: CASGYGTQYEQYF; CDR3nt: TGTGCTAGTGGTTACGGGACACAGTACGAGCAGTACTTC; v_gene: TRBV12-5; abundance: NA; j_gene: TRBJ2-7; d_gene: NA
CDR3aa: CASSYSDRAGELFF; CDR3nt: TGTGCCAGCAGTTACTCTGACCGCGCCGGGGAGCTGTTTTTT; v_gene: TRBV6-5; abundance: NA; j_gene: TRBJ2-2; d_gene: NA
CDR3aa: CASNGRGAWFGQYF; CDR3nt: TGTGCCAGCAATGGCAGGGGGGCCTGGTTTGGGCAGTACTTC; v_gene: TRBV6-8; abundance: NA; j_gene: TRBJ2-5; d_gene: NA
CDR3aa: CASSPVAEKLFF; CDR3nt: TGTGCCAGCAGTCCCGTGGCGGAAAAACTGTTTTTT; v_gene: TRBV12-3/TRBV12-4; abundance: NA; j_gene: TRBJ1-4; d_gene: NA
CDR3aa: CSASGLAGVADTQYF; CDR3nt: TGCAGTGCTAGTGGACTAGCGGGAGTTGCAGATACGCAGTATTTT; v_gene: TRBV20-1; abundance: NA; j_gene: TRBJ2-3; d_gene: TRBD2
CDR3aa: CASSPEVQDTQYF; CDR3nt: TGTGCCAGCAGCCCCGAGGTCCAGGATACGCAGTATTTT; v_gene: TRBV7-2; abundance: NA; j_gene: TRBJ2-3; d_gene: NA
CDR3aa: CASSFEGTGDGYTF; CDR3nt: TGTGCCAGCAGCTTCGAGGGGACAGGGGATGGCTACACCTTC; v_gene: TRBV7-2; abundance: NA; j_gene: TRBJ1-2; d_gene: TRBD1
CDR3aa: CASSLVSVRRSNEKLFF; CDR3nt: TGCGCCAGCAGCTTGGTATCAGTACGAAGAAGTAATGAAAAACTGTTTTTT; v_gene: TRBV5-1; abundance: few; j_gene: TRBJ1-4; d_gene: NA
CDR3aa: CASGGQGTYEQYF; CDR3nt: TGTGCCAGTGGGGGACAGGGAACCTACGAGCAGTACTTC; v_gene: TRBV2; abundance: NA; j_gene: TRBJ2-7; d_gene: TRBD1
CDR3aa: CASSPGDLGRGPRSKNIQYF; CDR3nt: TGTGCCAGCAGCCCGGGGGACCTCGGGCGAGGGCCCCGGTCCAAAAACATTCAGTACTTC; v_gene: TRBV5-5; abundance: NA; j_gene: TRBJ2-4; d_gene: NA
CDR3aa: CASSLAWTSGQETQYF; CDR3nt: TGTGCCAGCAGCTTAGCGTGGACTAGCGGCCAAGAGACCCAGTACTTC; v_gene: TRBV7-2; abundance: NA; j_gene: TRBJ2-5; d_gene: TRBD2
CDR3aa: CSVVSSFGQETQYF; CDR3nt: TGCAGCGTTGTTTCCAGCTTTGGACAAGAGACCCAGTACTTC; v_gene: TRBV29-1; abundance: once; j_gene: TRBJ2-5; d_gene: NA
CDR3aa: CAISDRDSYGYTF; CDR3nt: TGTGCCATCAGTGACCGGGACAGCTATGGCTACACCTTC; v_gene: TRBV10-3; abundance: few; j_gene: TRBJ1-2; d_gene: TRBD1
CDR3aa: CATSRDRYEQFF; CDR3nt: TGTGCCACCAGCAGAGATAGGTATGAGCAGTTCTTC; v_gene: TRBV15; abundance: NA; j_gene: TRBJ2-1; d_gene: NA